Below, 13 T cell receptor beta chains from the same sample are listed, as sequenced in a study of human T cells and chemical hapten exposure. As to time point: patch test 1, 2 weeks after DPC sensitization. Noted treatment: therapeutic diphenylcyclopropenone sensitization with weekly scalp DPC. TCRdb called the RACE reads again in MiXCR, with one record for every CDR3 protein. This table holds some 350,000 distinct CDR3 sequences, 5.5% to 8% found once. The sample was whole blood, taken in connection with sensitization to the hapten diphenylcyclopropenone (DPC). The receptors were gathered from a woman aged 18 to 35 with alopecia areata. Some clones in this sample may be carry-over from other donors' samples.

The chain links TRBV14 to TRBJ2-3; D remains unclear. The V gene's germline CDR1 is SGHDN and CDR2 FVKESK. This CDR3 has 11 residues. CDR3 nucleotides: TGTGCTAGAAAACTCACAGATACGCAGTATTTT. As protein: CARKLTDTQYF.

The rearrangement uses TRBV7-2 and TRBJ2-1, with 11 nucleotides matching TRBD2. Germline assignment: CDR1 SGHTA and CDR2 FQGNSA. There are 15 residues in the CDR3. V dropped 6 bases and J dropped 2; count of bases not matched to a gene: 3. CDR3 residues: CASSHSGGAYNEQFF. The DNA of the CDR3 is TGTGCCAGCAGTCATAGCGGGGGGGCCTACAATGAGCAGTTCTTC.

This clonotype was counted many times. The rearrangement links TRBV4-2 to TRBJ2-3; 11 nucleotides match TRBD2. The CDR3 length is 18 residues. Per germline, CDR1 LGHNA and CDR2 YNFKEQ. Losses at the gene ends were 3 bases for V and 0 bases for J; bases not matched to a gene: 8. CDR3 DNA: TGTGCCAGCAGCCAGGCTCTAGCGGGGGGCCCTAGCACAGATACGCAGTATTTT. It encodes CASSQALAGGPSTDTQYF.

This clonotype was observed many times. The gene calls are TRBV3-1 and TRBJ2-1; D uncertain. The CDR3 runs 15 residues. V was trimmed by 1 base and J by 1 base, leaving 8 bases between them. From germline, CDR1 is LGHDT and CDR2 YNNKEL (reference sequence). CDR3 loop: CASSQGGGSYNEQFF. The CDR3 DNA sequence: TGTGCCAGCAGCCAAGGGGGTGGATCCTACAATGAGCAGTTCTTC.

This clonotype was observed at least ten times. The J gene is TRBJ1-4, the V gene TRBV6-5, with D maybe TRBD1 (6 bases). The V and J ends lost 0 bases and 8 bases respectively, with 10 bases between them. Germline CDR1 is MNHEY and CDR2 is SVGAGI. The length of the CDR3 is 14 residues. The CDR3 here is CASSYSTQGEKLFF. Here the CDR3 DNA reads TGTGCCAGCAGTTACTCCACTCAGGGGGAAAAACTGTTTTTT.

Many counts were recorded for this clonotype. V is TRBV12-3 or TRBV12-4 and J is TRBJ1-5, with D possibly TRBD1 on 6 matching bases. The CDR3 sequence is 15 residues long. V dropped 2 bases and J dropped 7 bases, with 15 bases sitting between them. In DNA, the CDR3 is TGTGCCAGCAGTTTACAGGGGAGTGCTAGACAGCCCCAGCATTTT. Protein product: CASSLQGSARQPQHF.

The chain joins TRBV18 to TRBJ2-7; the D is unclear. This CDR3 has 13 amino acids. From germline, CDR1 is KGHSH and CDR2 LQKENI. Trimming took 5 bases from V and 4 from J, leaving 12 bases between them. CDR3 nucleotide sequence: TGTGCCAGCTCAGGGCTGGACCCTTACGAGCAGTACTTC. Translation: CASSGLDPYEQYF.

This clonotype was found a few times. The V and J genes are TRBV29-1 and TRBJ2-1, with 8 bases fitting TRBD2. The CDR3 length is 15 residues. Germline V gives CDR1 SQVTM, CDR2 ANQGSEA. After removal of 7 bases from V and 0 bases from J, the junction contained 8 bases not matched to a gene. The CDR3 nucleotides read TGCAGCGCTCATAGCGGGGCTCGCTCCTACAATGAGCAGTTCTTC. Amino acids: CSAHSGARSYNEQFF.

This clonotype was counted between two and nine times. The J gene is TRBJ2-3, the V gene TRBV6-5, with D tentatively TRBD1 (5 bases). Trimming left V 7 bases short and J 1 base short, with 9 bases between. Germline lookup yields CDR1 MNHEY and CDR2 SVGAGI. CDR3 length: 13 amino acids. Here the CDR3 DNA reads TGTGCCAGCACCATGACAGGCACAGATACGCAGTATTTT. Translating it yields CASTMTGTDTQYF.

The chain employs TRBV20-1 and TRBJ1-2; 9 positions match TRBD1. The trim removed 0 bases at V and 5 bases at J, leaving 7 bases unmatched. Looked up from germline, CDR1 is DFQATT and CDR2 is SNEGSKA (reference sequence). CDR3 length: 15 residues. The CDR3 protein is CSAREADRGKYGYTF. The CDR3 DNA reads TGCAGTGCTAGAGAGGCGGACAGGGGAAAATATGGCTACACCTTC.

This clonotype was observed a few times. The chain recombines TRBV10-3 with TRBJ1-2, with D hard to call. The CDR3 contains 16 residues. CDR1 ENHRY and CDR2 SYGVKD come from the germline V gene. The V end lost 3 bases, the J end lost 2 bases, and 16 bases lay between the germline ends. CDR3 protein: CAISELGHDQNYGYTF. The CDR3 region has the DNA TGTGCCATCAGTGAATTGGGCCACGACCAGAACTATGGCTACACCTTC.

This clonotype showed up many times. The V call is TRBV5-1, the J call TRBJ1-4; the D is unclear. The CDR3 contains 15 residues. With 5 bases removed from V and 8 bases from J, the gap between germline ends came to 19 bases. The germline V gene encodes CDR1 SGHRS and CDR2 YFSETQ. The CDR3 reads CASSRDGSQEEKLFF. CDR3 DNA sequence: TGCGCCAGCAGTCGCGACGGCAGCCAAGAGGAAAAACTGTTTTTT.

In its sample, this clonotype was seen a few times. The V and J genes are TRBV5-5 and TRBJ2-1; tentative D call: TRBD2 (7 bases). CDR3 length equals 17 residues. The V end was cut by 7 bases, the J end by 6 bases, with 26 bases between. From germline, CDR1 is SGHKS and CDR2 YYEKEE (reference sequence). CDR3 amino acids: CASQKVGGGPGLNEQFF. CDR3 nucleotides: TGTGCCAGCCAAAAGGTCGGCGGGGGCCCTGGCCTCAATGAGCAGTTCTTC. Together with reference TRBV5-5 and TRBJ2-1, the CDR3 gives the full variable domain: DAGVTQSPTHLIKTRGQQVTLRCSPISGHKSVSWYQQVLGQGPQFIFQYYEKEERGRGNFPDRFSARQFPNYSSELNVNALLLGDSALYLCASQKVGGGPGLNEQFFGPGTRLTVL.